What follows are 29 T cell receptor beta chains derived from one specimen sequenced in a study of CD8 T cells in ankylosing spondylitis. MiXCR was run by TCRdb on the 5' RACE reads, yielding one entry per CDR3 protein. The table includes about 340,000 distinct CDR3 sequences, roughly 15% detected once. The sequenced sample was blood, either unsorted or a sorted T cell fraction (not recorded which). All receptors come from a male donor with ankylosing spondylitis or in good health (not recorded which).

V usage is TRBV12-3 or TRBV12-4 and J usage is TRBJ2-3; a possible D gene is TRBD2 (5 bases). This CDR3 region has 13 residues. Trimming stripped 4 bases from V and 4 bases from J, with 9 bases between. CDR3 coding DNA: TGTGCCAGCAGTTCCGCCGGGGCAGATACGCAGTATTTT. It translates to CASSSAGADTQYF.

Ten or more counts support this clonotype. This chain connects TRBV29-1 to TRBJ1-3; weak D call: TRBD1 (6 bases). Germline V gene data show CDR1 as SQVTM and CDR2 as ANQGSEA. The CDR3 totals 17 residues. The V and J ends lost 7 bases and 0 bases respectively, with 22 bases between them. The CDR3 here is CSGGPVRIPFSGNTIYF. CDR3 sequence (DNA): TGCAGCGGGGGGCCAGTCCGAATTCCGTTCTCTGGAAACACCATATATTTT.

This clonotype was counted a few times. The chain joins TRBV11-2 to TRBJ2-5; 8 positions agree with TRBD1. Trimming took 0 bases from V and 5 from J; bases not matched to a gene: 8. CDR1 and CDR2 from the germline V gene are SGHAT and FQNNGV. The CDR3 is 16 residues long. The CDR3 sequence: CASSLDRAGGLETQYF. In nucleotides, the CDR3 is TGTGCCAGCAGCTTAGATAGGGCAGGGGGCCTCGAGACCCAGTACTTC.

This clonotype turned up a few times. The chain is built from TRBV5-1 and TRBJ2-7; the D is unclear. Germline V gene data show CDR1 as SGHRS and CDR2 as YFSETQ. CDR3 length: 13 amino acids. The V gene lost 4 bases and the J gene lost 0 bases, with 8 bases spanning the gap. CDR3 DNA sequence: TGCGCCAGCAGCATTGGACCCTCCTACGAGCAGTACTTC. It translates to CASSIGPSYEQYF. The full variable domain, rest sourced from reference TRBV5-1 and TRBJ2-7, is KAGVTQTPRYLIKTRGQQVTLSCSPISGHRSVSWYQQTPGQGLQFLFEYFSETQRNKGNFPGRFSGRQFSNSRSEMNVSTLELGDSALYLCASSIGPSYEQYFGPGTRLTVT.

The rearrangement links TRBV12-3 or TRBV12-4 to TRBJ2-2, with no clear D. Trimming took 3 bases from V and 6 from J, leaving 14 bases between them. The CDR3 runs to 15 residues. CDR3 residues: CASSFRAVEPGELFF. In DNA form, the CDR3 reads TGTGCCAGCAGTTTTCGGGCGGTGGAGCCCGGGGAGCTGTTTTTT.

This clonotype was seen a handful of times. In nucleotides, the CDR3 is TGCGCCAGCAGCTCTAGCGGGGTCGGCACCGGGGAGCTGTTTTTT. Its protein product is CASSSSGVGTGELFF. V gene TRBV5-1 combines with J gene TRBJ2-2, with TRBD2 identical over 9 bases. CDR1 is SGHRS, CDR2 YFSETQ, per germline. The J segment lost 4 bases and the V segment lost 3 bases, leaving 4 bases of the junction unmatched. The CDR3 contains 15 residues.

This clonotype was seen once. The V gene is TRBV19, the J gene TRBJ1-2, with TRBD1 matching 10 bases. The CDR3 consists of 15 residues. The V segment lost 3 bases and the J segment 8 bases; nucleotides outside the gene matches: 9. CDR1 and CDR2 from the germline V gene are LNHDA and SQIVND (reference sequence). CDR3: CASSILGQGDRGYTF. DNA for the CDR3: TGTGCCAGTAGTATTCTCGGACAGGGGGACCGCGGCTACACCTTC.

This clonotype was seen more than once but under ten times. The chain recombines TRBV9 with TRBJ1-1, with D hard to call. The CDR3 runs 15 residues. CDR1 SGDLS and CDR2 YYNGEE come from the germline V gene. Trimming removed 0 bases from V and 0 bases from J, with 9 bases in between. CDR3 loop: CASSVGTAMNTEAFF. CDR3 nucleotide sequence: TGTGCCAGCAGCGTAGGGACCGCAATGAACACTGAAGCTTTCTTT.

Worth noting for this clonotype: The junction departs from the called germline gene at one end, perhaps through a read error. The chain links TRBV4-1 to TRBJ2-1, with no clear D. Looked up from germline, CDR1 is MGHRA and CDR2 is YSYEKL. The CDR3 extends over 17 amino acids. The CDR3 here is CASTQRAPPGSYNEQFF. DNA for the CDR3: TGCGCCAGCACCCAACGGGCCCCCCCCGGTTCCTACAATGAGCAGTTCTTC.

The sample holds a few counts of this clonotype. V and J are TRBV5-5 and TRBJ2-5; D unclear. The CDR3 runs to 14 residues. V was pared by 3 bases and J by 0 bases, with 9 bases between. Germline loops: CDR1 SGHKS, CDR2 YYEKEE (reference sequence). The CDR3 sequence: CASSSWAHQETQYF. In DNA, the CDR3 is TGTGCCAGCAGCTCCTGGGCCCACCAAGAGACCCAGTACTTC. The entire variable domain, with the rest obtained from reference TRBV5-5 and TRBJ2-5, is as follows: DAGVTQSPTHLIKTRGQQVTLRCSPISGHKSVSWYQQVLGQGPQFIFQYYEKEERGRGNFPDRFSARQFPNYSSELNVNALLLGDSALYLCASSSWAHQETQYFGPGTRLLVL.

This clonotype was seen more than once but under ten times. The V and J genes are TRBV5-1 and TRBJ2-7, with 9 bases aligning to TRBD2. Germline V lookup: CDR1 SGHRS, CDR2 YFSETQ. Losses at the gene ends were 3 bases for V and 0 bases for J; bases not matched to a gene: 4. The CDR3 contains 15 residues. For the CDR3, the DNA is TGCGCCAGCAGCTCGACTAGCGGAAACTCCTACGAGCAGTACTTC. This codes for CASSSTSGNSYEQYF.

The gene calls are TRBV12-3 or TRBV12-4 and TRBJ2-5, with 9 bases aligning to TRBD1. V shed 3 bases and J 4 bases; nucleotides not matched to a gene: 6. There are 15 residues in the CDR3. The CDR3: CASSFRQGVVETQYF. The CDR3 nucleotides are TGTGCCAGCAGTTTCAGACAGGGGGTCGTAGAGACCCAGTACTTC.

This chain joins TRBV18 and TRBJ1-4; D remains unclear. V shed 6 bases and J shed 13 bases, with 18 bases lying between them. Germline values: CDR1 KGHSH, CDR2 LQKENI. This CDR3 is built from 13 residues. The CDR3 DNA follows: TGTGCCAGCTCCCGGACGGCGTTGCGGGGACTGTTTTTT. It translates to CASSRTALRGLFF.

This clonotype appeared many times. The chain has TRBV5-1 and TRBJ2-3; TRBD1 is a possible D gene (5 bases). Germline V gene lookup returns CDR1 SGHRS and CDR2 YFSETQ. CDR3 size: 14 residues. V was cut by 2 bases and J by 4 bases, with 11 bases left in between. The CDR3 region is CASSFSGQADTQYF. CDR3 sequence (DNA): TGCGCCAGCAGCTTCTCAGGGCAAGCAGATACGCAGTATTTT.

This chain connects TRBV10-3 to TRBJ2-3, with D possibly being TRBD2 (7 bases). This CDR3 is 16 amino acids long. V lost 3 bases and J 6 bases, leaving 19 bases between the germline ends. CDR1 ENHRY and CDR2 SYGVKD come from the germline V gene. This CDR3 is CAISDLRGGGSDTQYF. DNA for the CDR3: TGTGCCATCAGTGACCTGAGAGGGGGGGGGTCGGATACGCAGTATTTT.

In this sample, this clonotype turned up a few times. V gene TRBV7-2 combines with J gene TRBJ2-3, with 7 bases fitting TRBD2. Unmatched junction bases numbered 7, after V lost 1 base and J lost 3 bases. The germline V gene encodes CDR1 SGHTA and CDR2 FQGNSA. There are 16 residues in the CDR3. The CDR3 DNA follows: TGTGCCAGCAGCTTAGGATGGGGAGCGGGGACAGATACGCAGTATTTT. It specifies CASSLGWGAGTDTQYF.

J is TRBJ2-7 and V is TRBV3-1; TRBD2 is a possible D gene (6 bases). Trimming cost V 1 base and J 3 bases, with 13 bases left between them. This CDR3 spans 15 amino acids. Germline V gene lookup returns CDR1 LGHDT and CDR2 YNNKEL (reference sequence). The CDR3 DNA reads as TGTGCCAGCAGCCAAGTAGCGGCCGTGGACTACGAGCAGTACTTC. This codes for CASSQVAAVDYEQYF.

This clonotype appeared many times. This chain connects TRBV12-3 or TRBV12-4 to TRBJ1-2; D gene unclear. The V end was cut by 6 bases, the J end by 8 bases, with 22 bases between. This CDR3 is 15 amino acids long. The DNA of the CDR3 is TGTGCCAGCAGCCGAGGCGCCGTCGGCACGTGGGGCTACACCTTC. Its translation is CASSRGAVGTWGYTF.

This clonotype occurred many times. The rearrangement uses TRBV7-9 and TRBJ2-1, with 14 bases aligning to TRBD2. CDR3 length: 15 residues. Germline loops: CDR1 SEHNR, CDR2 FQNEAQ (reference sequence). Losses at the gene ends were 5 bases for V and 6 bases for J; bases not matched to a gene: 3. CDR3 DNA: TGTGCCAGCAGCCAGACTAGCGGGAGGGCCAATGAGCAGTTCTTC. Encoded protein: CASSQTSGRANEQFF.

The rearrangement uses TRBV27 and TRBJ1-2; D call uncertain. The CDR3 runs to 13 residues. V dropped 6 bases and J dropped 5 bases, with 13 bases sitting between them. The germline V gene encodes CDR1 MNHEY and CDR2 SMNVEV (reference sequence). Written as DNA, the CDR3 is TGTGCCAGCAGCCATAGAGGATCGTATGGCTACACCTTC. This sequence encodes CASSHRGSYGYTF.

The V call is TRBV4-1, the J call TRBJ2-6, with D perhaps TRBD1 (6 bases). The CDR3 runs to 20 residues. V lost 0 bases to trimming and J lost 0 bases, with 18 bases between them. In germline, CDR1 is MGHRA, CDR2 YSYEKL. CDR3 protein: CASSQEIRTVSGSGANVLTF. DNA of the CDR3: TGCGCCAGCAGCCAAGAGATCCGGACAGTTAGTGGCTCTGGGGCCAACGTCCTGACTTTC.

This clonotype has only a few counts. The rearrangement uses TRBV6-1 and TRBJ2-7; D unclear. Looked up from germline, CDR1 is MNHNS and CDR2 is SASEGT. Trimming stripped 8 bases from V and 0 bases from J, with 11 bases between. This CDR3 has 13 amino acids. The CDR3 bases are TGTGCCAGCGGAACCGGGCCCTCCTACGAGCAGTACTTC. It translates to CASGTGPSYEQYF.

The V and J genes are TRBV5-1 and TRBJ2-7, with 13 bases matching TRBD2. The V gene's germline CDR1 is SGHRS and CDR2 YFSETQ. Unmatched junction bases numbered 2, after V lost 3 bases and J lost 5 bases. The CDR3 totals 14 residues. CDR3 amino acids: CASSSLAGGHEQYF. CDR3 bases: TGCGCCAGCAGCTCACTAGCGGGAGGGCACGAGCAGTACTTC. Full variable domain (missing parts from reference TRBV5-1 and TRBJ2-7): KAGVTQTPRYLIKTRGQQVTLSCSPISGHRSVSWYQQTPGQGLQFLFEYFSETQRNKGNFPGRFSGRQFSNSRSEMNVSTLELGDSALYLCASSSLAGGHEQYFGPGTRLTVT.

This clonotype has only a few counts. The J gene is TRBJ1-2, the V gene TRBV5-1; D gene ambiguous. The CDR3 sequence is 13 residues long. V lost 4 bases to trimming and J lost 5 bases, with 12 bases between them. From germline, CDR1 is SGHRS and CDR2 YFSETQ. The CDR3 nucleotides are TGCGCCAGCAGCGATTCCCCCGGGTATGGCTACACCTTC. Protein product: CASSDSPGYGYTF.

The V gene is TRBV2, the J gene TRBJ1-2; 10 positions agree with TRBD1. With V trimmed by 7 bases and J by 6 bases, 11 bases remained unmatched. There are 15 residues in the CDR3. Germline loops: CDR1 SNHLY, CDR2 FYNNEI. The CDR3 spells CASKREGTGDNGYTF. In nucleotides, the CDR3 is TGTGCCAGCAAAAGGGAAGGGACAGGGGACAATGGCTACACCTTC.

There are a few counts of this clonotype. The gene calls are TRBV3-1 and TRBJ2-5; 16 bases are shared with TRBD2. The CDR3 length is 18 residues. The germline V gene encodes CDR1 LGHDT and CDR2 YNNKEL (reference sequence). Trimming cost V 1 base and J 1 base; bases outside gene matches: 3. The CDR3 region has the DNA TGTGCCAGCAGCCAAGTGGGACTAGCGGGAGGGCCCCAAGAGACCCAGTACTTC. It codes for CASSQVGLAGGPQETQYF.

This chain uses TRBV5-5 with TRBJ1-1; possible D gene TRBD1, 5 bases. V was cut by 4 bases and J by 1 base, with 11 bases left in between. The V gene's germline CDR1 is SGHKS and CDR2 YYEKEE (reference sequence). The CDR3 runs 14 residues. As DNA, the CDR3 is TGTGCCAGCAGCCCGTGGGGACCGAACACTGAAGCTTTCTTT. It is translated as CASSPWGPNTEAFF.

Here the CDR3 DNA reads TGCGCCAGCAGGCCGGTGGTAGCGGACACAGATACGCAGTATTTT. Translating gives CASRPVVADTDTQYF. The rearrangement uses TRBV4-1 and TRBJ2-3; a weak D match, TRBD2 (6 bases). The CDR3 length is 15 residues. V lost 6 bases, J lost 2 bases, and 15 bases lay in between. The germline CDR1 and CDR2 sequences are MGHRA and YSYEKL.

The chain is built from TRBV7-8 and TRBJ2-2; D possibly uses TRBD1 or TRBD2 (6 bases each). This CDR3 has 15 amino acids. Germline loops: CDR1 SGHVS, CDR2 FQNEAQ. V shed 8 bases and J shed 4 bases, with 17 bases lying between them. The CDR3 nucleotides are TGTGCCAGCGTGCATTGGGGGGCGGGCACCGGGGAGCTGTTTTTT. This translates into CASVHWGAGTGELFF.